A selection of T cell receptor beta chains follows, all from one sample in a study of CD8+ T cells in alopecia areata. The method was immunoSEQ multiplex PCR; TCRdb's version includes in-frame clones alone and lacks a portion of them. The profile covers some 190,000 clones, with about three fifths appearing a single time and under 1.5% taken by the ten largest. The sequencing here drew on CD4+ T cells sorted from blood, taken at approximately week 49, from a patient treated with tofacitinib. The receptors originated from a human donor with alopecia areata. CDR3s include the opening cysteine and the closing phenylalanine or tryptophan. The D gene is left open where the match is weak. Size values are once, few and many counts, or a class for expanded clones, and some rows have none.

once	15	TRBD1	TRBV29-1	TRBJ2-5	CSVIQTGTPTETQYF	TGCAGCGTAATCCAGACAGGGACCCCAACGGAGACCCAGTACTTC
-	14	-	TRBV28	TRBJ1-1	CASSLSQQNTEAFF	TGTGCCAGCAGTTTATCACAGCAGAACACTGAAGCTTTCTTT
few	17	TRBD1	TRBV4-1	TRBJ1-2	CASSQDPGTAAAYGYTF	TGCGCCAGCAGCCAAGATCCGGGGACAGCAGCAGCCTATGGCTACACCTTC
few	19	TRBD1	TRBV7-9	TRBJ1-1	CASTPKQGASKVRSTEAFF	TGTGCCAGCACCCCGAAGCAGGGGGCGAGTAAGGTCAGAAGCACTGAAGCTTTCTTT
-	14	-	TRBV12-5	TRBJ2-1	CASAARNQNNEQFF	TGTGCTAGTGCCGCCCGTAACCAAAACAATGAGCAGTTCTTC
-	17	TRBD1	TRBV25-1	TRBJ2-1	CASSESSGTGGLNEQFF	TGTGCCAGCAGTGAATCTTCCGGGACAGGGGGCCTGAATGAGCAGTTCTTC
-	16	-	TRBV14	TRBJ2-3	CASSQDRTGHTDTQYF	TGTGCCAGCAGCCAAGACAGGACTGGACACACAGATACGCAGTATTTT
-	15	TRBD1	TRBV29-1	TRBJ1-1	CSVFEMTGVNTEAFF	TGCAGCGTTTTTGAGATGACAGGGGTTAACACTGAAGCTTTCTTT
few	13	-	TRBV29-1	TRBJ2-7	CSVESQGGYEQYF	TGCAGCGTTGAATCGCAGGGGGGCTACGAGCAGTACTTC
-	12	-	TRBV25-1	TRBJ2-7	CASVEGTYEQYF	TGTGCCAGTGTCGAAGGGACCTACGAGCAGTACTTC
-	13	-	TRBV27	TRBJ2-7	CASSLVEQGREHF	TGTGCCAGCAGTCTAGTAGAACAGGGGCGGGAGCACTTC
-	14	-	TRBV14	TRBJ2-6	CASSPDRQSNVLTF	TGTGCCAGCAGCCCGGACAGACAGTCCAACGTCCTGACTTTC
-	13	-	TRBV29-1	TRBJ2-7	CSVEGDAAYEQYF	TGCAGCGTTGAAGGGGACGCCGCCTACGAGCAGTACTTC
few	12	-	TRBV29-1	TRBJ1-5	CSVANRNQPQHF	TGCAGCGTTGCAAACAGAAATCAGCCCCAGCATTTT
-	12	-	TRBV30	TRBJ2-5	CAWRGSGETQYF	TGTGCCTGGAGGGGGAGCGGGGAGACCCAGTACTTC
-	10	-	TRBV23-1	TRBJ1-2	CAGINYGYTF	TGCGCCGGGATTAACTATGGCTACACCTTC
-	15	-	TRBV5-5	TRBJ1-2	CASSLATTGNYGYTF	TGTGCCAGCAGCTTGGCCACGACGGGGAATTATGGCTACACCTTC
-	12	-	TRBV13	TRBJ2-7	CASSSVSGIQYF	TGTGCCAGCAGCTCCGTTTCGGGAATTCAGTACTTC
-	14	-	TRBV9	TRBJ1-2	CASSVEGANYGYTF	TGTGCCAGCAGCGTAGAAGGAGCTAACTATGGCTACACCTTC
-	10	TRBD1	TRBV20-1	TRBJ1-1	CSAYRGEAFF	TGCAGTGCTTACAGGGGGGAAGCTTTCTTT
-	17	TRBD1	TRBV7-9	TRBJ1-5	CASSLVGPGQGNQPQHF	TGTGCCAGCAGCTTAGTTGGTCCGGGACAGGGCAATCAGCCCCAGCATTTT
-	14	-	TRBV5-1	TRBJ1-1	CASSLGDTEDEAFF	TGCGCCAGCAGCTTGGGAGATACAGAGGATGAAGCTTTCTTT